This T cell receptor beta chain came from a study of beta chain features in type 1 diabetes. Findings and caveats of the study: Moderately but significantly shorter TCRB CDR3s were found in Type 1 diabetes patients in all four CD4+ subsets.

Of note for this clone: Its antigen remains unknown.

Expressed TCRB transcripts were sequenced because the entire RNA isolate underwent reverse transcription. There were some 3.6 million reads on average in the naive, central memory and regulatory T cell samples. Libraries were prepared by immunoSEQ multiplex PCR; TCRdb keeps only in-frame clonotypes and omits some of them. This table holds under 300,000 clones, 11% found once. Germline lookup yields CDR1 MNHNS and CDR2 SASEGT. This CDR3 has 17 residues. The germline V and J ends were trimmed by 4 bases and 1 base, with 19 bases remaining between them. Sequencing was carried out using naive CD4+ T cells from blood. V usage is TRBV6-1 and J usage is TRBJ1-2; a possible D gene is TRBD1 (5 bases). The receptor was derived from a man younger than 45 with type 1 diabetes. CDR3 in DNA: TGTGCCAGCAGTGCGGCGGGGGAAGGGAGCCTTAACTATGGCTACACCTTC. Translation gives CASSAAGEGSLNYGYTF.